Listed here is a single TCR beta chain. The target antigen is unknown. TCRdb re-called the 5' RACE reads through MiXCR, storing one row per CDR3 protein. The repertoire holds about 25,000 distinct CDR3 sequences, around 9.2% seen once, with around 7.3% in the top ten. These data are taken from a study of spatial heterogeneity in lung cancer. The study, taken as a whole, reports: Ubiquitous expanded TCR counts tracked ubiquitous nonsynonymous mutations; regional expanded TCR counts tracked regional nonsynonymous mutations. Higher tumor mutation counts went along with higher counts of expanded intratumoral alpha and beta TCRs.

Documented time point: sample taken at primary tumor resection. Germline V lookup: CDR1 MNHNS, CDR2 SASEGT. With 6 bases removed from V and 4 bases from J, the gap between germline ends came to 16 bases. The CDR3 is 14 residues long. This sequence originates from a male donor with early-stage non-small cell lung cancer. Sequencing used lung tumor tissue, obtained at surgery. This rearrangement joins TRBV6-1 to TRBJ2-7; D gene unclear. The CDR3 here is CASSQAMGYYEQYF. The CDR3 bases are TGTGCCAGCAGCCAAGCAATGGGATATTACGAGCAGTACTTC.